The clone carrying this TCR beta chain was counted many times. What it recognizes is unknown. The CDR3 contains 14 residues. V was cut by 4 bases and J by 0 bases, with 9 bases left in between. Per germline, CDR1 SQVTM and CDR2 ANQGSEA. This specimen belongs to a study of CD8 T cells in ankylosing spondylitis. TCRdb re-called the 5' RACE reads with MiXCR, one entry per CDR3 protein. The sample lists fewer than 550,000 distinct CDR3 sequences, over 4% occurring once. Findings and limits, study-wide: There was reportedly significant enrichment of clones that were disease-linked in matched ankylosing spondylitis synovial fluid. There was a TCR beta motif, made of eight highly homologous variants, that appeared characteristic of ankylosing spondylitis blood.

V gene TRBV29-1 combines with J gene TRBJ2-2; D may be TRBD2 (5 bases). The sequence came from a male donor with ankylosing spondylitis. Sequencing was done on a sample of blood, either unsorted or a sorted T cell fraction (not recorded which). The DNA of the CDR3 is TGCAGCGTTGGAGTAGCGACGAACACCGGGGAGCTGTTTTTT. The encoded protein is CSVGVATNTGELFF.